This T cell receptor (beta chain) came from a study of OX40 agonist ivuxolimab in advanced cancers. Study background: Ivuxolimab was administered intravenously to patients at 0.01 to 10 mg/kg every 2 weeks. Patients achieving partial responses numbered three: one hepatocellular carcinoma case and two cutaneous melanoma cases.

Remarks on this clone: No antigen is known for it.

The CDR3 runs 15 residues. The V and J ends lost 2 bases and 4 bases, in that order; junction bases with no gene match: 6. CDR1 is MNHEY, CDR2 SVGAGI, per germline. Generated by immunoSEQ multiplex PCR, the TCRdb table keeps only in-frame clones and is missing some. In the table there are nearly 110,000 clones, about nine tenths of which are singletons. Findings and limits, study-wide: Both blood CD4+ and CD8+ T cells showed clonal growth by week 6 at 0.1 to 3.0 mg/kg.

If patients had autoimmune disease history or systemic immunosuppression, they were excluded. The sequences come from CD4+ or CD8+ T cells sorted from blood, collected in a trial of the OX40 agonist ivuxolimab. The sequence came from an adult with an advanced solid tumor such as melanoma, head and neck, liver or kidney cancer. The J gene is TRBJ2-7, the V gene TRBV6-5, with TRBD1 matching over 9 bases. The CDR3 DNA reads as TGTGCCAGCAGTTACCACACCGGGACAGGGTACGAGCAGTACTTC. Protein sequence: CASSYHTGTGYEQYF.